A selection of T cell receptor beta chains follows, all from one sample in a study of CD4 T cells in relation to SARS-CoV-2 and coronaviruses. The method was immunoSEQ multiplex PCR; TCRdb's version includes in-frame clones alone and lacks a portion of them. This sample has about 36,000 clones, with 70% to 85% found just once. The antigens these receptors bind are not known. Sequenced material: memory CD4+ T cells from PBMCs, cultured in vitro. The origin of the receptors is an adult with COVID-19. Both conserved end residues are part of each CDR3. A D gene is named only where the DNA matches it firmly. Size is omitted from some rows. Given values are once, few, many or a class for expanded clones.

abundance: -
d_gene: -
v_gene: TRBV27
j_gene: TRBJ2-2
CDR3nt: TGTGCCAGCAGACTGAGAGGGGAGCTGTTTTTT
CDR3aa: CASRLRGELFF

abundance: few
d_gene: -
v_gene: TRBV30
j_gene: TRBJ2-1
CDR3nt: TGTGCCTGGAGTCCCCCAGGGGGGGGTTTGGATGAGCAGTTCTTC
CDR3aa: CAWSPPGGGLDEQFF

abundance: once
d_gene: -
v_gene: TRBV6-1
j_gene: TRBJ2-1
CDR3nt: TGTGCCAGCAGTGAGATACCGGGGCATGAGCAGTTCTTC
CDR3aa: CASSEIPGHEQFF

abundance: -
d_gene: -
v_gene: TRBV6-5
j_gene: TRBJ1-2
CDR3nt: TGTGCCAGCAATTCCAGATATAGGACGACTGGCTACACCTTC
CDR3aa: CASNSRYRTTGYTF

abundance: -
d_gene: -
v_gene: TRBV5-1
j_gene: TRBJ1-1
CDR3nt: TGCGCCAGCAGCTTGGATGGGTCGAACACTGAAGCTTTCTTT
CDR3aa: CASSLDGSNTEAFF

abundance: -
d_gene: -
v_gene: TRBV18
j_gene: TRBJ2-7
CDR3nt: TGTGCCAGCTCACCAACCAGAGATACCTACGAGCAGTACTTC
CDR3aa: CASSPTRDTYEQYF

abundance: -
d_gene: -
v_gene: TRBV11-2
j_gene: TRBJ2-3
CDR3nt: TGTGCCAGCAGCTTAGGAACAGTGATAGCCACAGATACGCAGTATTTT
CDR3aa: CASSLGTVIATDTQYF

abundance: -
d_gene: -
v_gene: TRBV7-2
j_gene: TRBJ2-3
CDR3nt: TGTGCCAGCAGCTTGAGGGGACCAAGCACAGATACGCAGTATTTT
CDR3aa: CASSLRGPSTDTQYF

abundance: -
d_gene: TRBD1
v_gene: TRBV5-1
j_gene: TRBJ1-5
CDR3nt: TGCGCCAGCAGCTTGGGGGACAGGGGAAGCAATCAGCCCCAGCATTTT
CDR3aa: CASSLGDRGSNQPQHF

abundance: -
d_gene: -
v_gene: TRBV7-7
j_gene: TRBJ2-3
CDR3nt: TGTGCTAGCAGCCGTGGGACAACGAAAGCAGATACGCAGTATTTT
CDR3aa: CASSRGTTKADTQYF